This T cell receptor (beta chain) was recovered during a study of cytomegalovirus exposure and HLA in healthy donors. The PCR made use of 60 Vbeta and 13 Jbeta primers. The table came from immunoSEQ multiplex PCR; TCRdb's copy has only in-frame clones and leaves some out. The data contain under 150,000 clones, 70% to 85% of them singletons. The CDR3 runs 16 residues. V lost 0 bases and J lost 7; bases outside the gene matches: 12. Germline assignment: CDR1 SGHRS and CDR2 YFSETQ. In its sample, this clone is large (0.1 to 1%). Sequencing input: PBMCs. The J gene is TRBJ2-7, the V gene TRBV5-1, with 8 bases that match TRBD2. The sequence came from a man aged 25 to 45 in good health and CMV-seropositive. In DNA, the CDR3 is TGCGCCAGCAGCTTGGCTGGCGGGAGGTCGCTTGGGGAGCAGTACTTC. It yields the protein CASSLAGGRSLGEQYF.